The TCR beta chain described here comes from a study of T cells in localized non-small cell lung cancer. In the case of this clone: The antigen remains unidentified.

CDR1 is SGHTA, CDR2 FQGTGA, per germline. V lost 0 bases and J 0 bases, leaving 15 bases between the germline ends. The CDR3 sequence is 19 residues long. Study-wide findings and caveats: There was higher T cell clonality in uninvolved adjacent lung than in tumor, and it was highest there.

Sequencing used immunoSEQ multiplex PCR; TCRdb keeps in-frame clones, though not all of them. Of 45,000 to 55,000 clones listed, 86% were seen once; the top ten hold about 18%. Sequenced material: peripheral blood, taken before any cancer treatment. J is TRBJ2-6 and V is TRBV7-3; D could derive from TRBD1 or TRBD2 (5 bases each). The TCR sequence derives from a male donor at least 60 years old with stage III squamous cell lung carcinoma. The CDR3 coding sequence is TGTGCCAGCAGCTTAACGTCACGGGGCTATAGCTCTGGGGCCAACGTCCTGACTTTC. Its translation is CASSLTSRGYSSGANVLTF.